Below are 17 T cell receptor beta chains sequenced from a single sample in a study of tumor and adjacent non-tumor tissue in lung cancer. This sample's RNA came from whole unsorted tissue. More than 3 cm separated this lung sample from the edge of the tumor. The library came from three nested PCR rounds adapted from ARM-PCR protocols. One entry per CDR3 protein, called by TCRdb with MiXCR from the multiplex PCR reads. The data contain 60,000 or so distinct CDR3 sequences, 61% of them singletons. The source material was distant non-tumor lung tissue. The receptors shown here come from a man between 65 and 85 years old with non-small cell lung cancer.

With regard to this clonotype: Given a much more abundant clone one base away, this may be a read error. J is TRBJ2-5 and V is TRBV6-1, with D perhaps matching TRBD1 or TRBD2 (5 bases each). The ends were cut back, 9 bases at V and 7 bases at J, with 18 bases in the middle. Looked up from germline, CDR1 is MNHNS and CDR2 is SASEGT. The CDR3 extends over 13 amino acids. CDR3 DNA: TGTGCCAGTGGGACCCCTGAGGCTTGGACCCAGTACTTC. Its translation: CASGTPEAWTQYF.

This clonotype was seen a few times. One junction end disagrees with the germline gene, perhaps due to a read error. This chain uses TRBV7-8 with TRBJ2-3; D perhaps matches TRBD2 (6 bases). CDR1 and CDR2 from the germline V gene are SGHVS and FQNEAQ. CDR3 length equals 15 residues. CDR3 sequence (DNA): TGTGCCAGCAGCTTAGCGGGGAGGAGCACATATACGCAGTATTTT. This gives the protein CASSLAGRSTYTQYF.

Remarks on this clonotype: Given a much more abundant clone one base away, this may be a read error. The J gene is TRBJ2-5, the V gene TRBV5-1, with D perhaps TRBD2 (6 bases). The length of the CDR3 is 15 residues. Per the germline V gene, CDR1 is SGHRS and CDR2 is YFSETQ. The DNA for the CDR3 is TGCGTCAGCAGCTTGAAGGAGGGGACGGTCGAGACCCAGTACTTC. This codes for CVSSLKEGTVETQYF.

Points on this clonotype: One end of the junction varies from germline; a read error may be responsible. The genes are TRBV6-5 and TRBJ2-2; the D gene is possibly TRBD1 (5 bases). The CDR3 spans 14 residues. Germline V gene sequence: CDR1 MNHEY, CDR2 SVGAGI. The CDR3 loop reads CASSPGYRTGELFF. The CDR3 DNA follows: TGCGCCAGCAGTCCAGGGTACCGTACCGGGGAGCTGTTTTTT.

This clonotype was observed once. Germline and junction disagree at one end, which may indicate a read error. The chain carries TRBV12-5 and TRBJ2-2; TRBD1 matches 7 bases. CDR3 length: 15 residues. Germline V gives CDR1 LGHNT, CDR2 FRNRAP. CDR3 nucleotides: TGTGATAGTGCCCGGACAGGTCTGAACACCGGGGAGCTGCTTTTT. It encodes CDSARTGLNTGELLF.

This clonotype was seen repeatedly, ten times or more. This CDR3 reads CASSSRTSGIGEQYF. CDR3 sequence (DNA): TGTGCCAGCAGTTCTCGAACTAGCGGGATAGGGGAGCAGTACTTC. The chain employs TRBV28 and TRBJ2-7; TRBD2 agrees at 10 bases. V was pared by 4 bases and J by 7 bases, with 10 bases of the junction left unmatched. Per germline, CDR1 MDHEN and CDR2 SYDVKM. There are 15 residues in the CDR3.

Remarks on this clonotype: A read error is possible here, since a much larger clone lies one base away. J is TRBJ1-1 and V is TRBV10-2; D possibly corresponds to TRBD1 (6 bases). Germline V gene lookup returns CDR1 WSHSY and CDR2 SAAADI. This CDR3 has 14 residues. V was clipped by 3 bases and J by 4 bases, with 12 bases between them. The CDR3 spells CASSDKSRGTEAFF. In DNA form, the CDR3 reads TGCGCCAGCAGTGACAAATCCAGGGGCACTGAAGCTTTCTTT.

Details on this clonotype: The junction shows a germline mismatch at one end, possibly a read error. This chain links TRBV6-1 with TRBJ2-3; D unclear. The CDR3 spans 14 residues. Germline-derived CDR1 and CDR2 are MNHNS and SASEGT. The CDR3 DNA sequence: TGTGCCAGCAGTGAATGTGGCGGAACAGATACACAGTATTTT. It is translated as CASSECGGTDTQYF.

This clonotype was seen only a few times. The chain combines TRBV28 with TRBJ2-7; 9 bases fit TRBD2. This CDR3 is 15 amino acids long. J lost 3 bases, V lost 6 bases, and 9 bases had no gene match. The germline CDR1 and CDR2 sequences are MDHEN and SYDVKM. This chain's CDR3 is CASRGSGRPHYEQYF. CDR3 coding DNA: TGTGCCAGCAGAGGAAGCGGGAGGCCTCACTACGAGCAGTACTTC.

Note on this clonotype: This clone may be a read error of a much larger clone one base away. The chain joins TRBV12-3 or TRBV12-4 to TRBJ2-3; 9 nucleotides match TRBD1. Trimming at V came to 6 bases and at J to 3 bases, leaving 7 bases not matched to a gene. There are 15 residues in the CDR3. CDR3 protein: CASRPGTGTTDTQYF. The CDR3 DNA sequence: TGTGCCAGCAGACCCGGGACAGGGACAACAGATACGCAGTATTTT.

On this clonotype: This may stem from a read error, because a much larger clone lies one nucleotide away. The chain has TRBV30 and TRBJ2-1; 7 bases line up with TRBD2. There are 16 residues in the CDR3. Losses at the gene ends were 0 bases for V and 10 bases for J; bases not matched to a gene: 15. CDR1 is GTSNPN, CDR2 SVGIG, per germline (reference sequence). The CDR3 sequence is CAWSVVVPGGRGEQFF. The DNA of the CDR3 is TGTGCCTGGAGTGTAGTAGTACCAGGCGGGAGAGGGGAGCAGTTCTTC.

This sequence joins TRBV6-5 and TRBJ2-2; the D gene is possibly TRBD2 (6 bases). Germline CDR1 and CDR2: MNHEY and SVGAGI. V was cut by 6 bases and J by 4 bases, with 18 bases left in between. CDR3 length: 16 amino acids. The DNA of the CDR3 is TGTGCCAGCAGCCGGATCCGGGGGACCGCCACCGGGGAGCTGTTTTTT. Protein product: CASSRIRGTATGELFF.

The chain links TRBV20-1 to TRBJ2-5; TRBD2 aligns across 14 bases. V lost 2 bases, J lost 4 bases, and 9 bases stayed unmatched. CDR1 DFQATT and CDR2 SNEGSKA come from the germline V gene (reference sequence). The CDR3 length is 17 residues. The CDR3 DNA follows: TGCAGTGCTAGACTCGCAGGGACTAGCGGGGGAGGAGAGACCCAGTACTTC. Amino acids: CSARLAGTSGGGETQYF.

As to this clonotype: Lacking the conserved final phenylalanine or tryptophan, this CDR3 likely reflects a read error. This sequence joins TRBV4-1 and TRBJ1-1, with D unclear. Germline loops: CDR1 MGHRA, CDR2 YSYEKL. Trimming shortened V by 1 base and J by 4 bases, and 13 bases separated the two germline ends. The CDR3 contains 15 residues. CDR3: CASSQVPSLGTEAFL. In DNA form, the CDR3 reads TGCGCCAGCAGCCAAGTCCCGTCGTTGGGCACTGAAGCTTTCTTA.

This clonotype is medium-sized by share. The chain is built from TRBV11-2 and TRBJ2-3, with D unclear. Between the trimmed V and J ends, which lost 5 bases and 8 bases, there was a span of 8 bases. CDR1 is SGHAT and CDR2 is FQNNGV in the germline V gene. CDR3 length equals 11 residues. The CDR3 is CASSMWATQYF. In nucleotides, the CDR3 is TGTGCCAGCAGCATGTGGGCTACGCAGTATTTT.

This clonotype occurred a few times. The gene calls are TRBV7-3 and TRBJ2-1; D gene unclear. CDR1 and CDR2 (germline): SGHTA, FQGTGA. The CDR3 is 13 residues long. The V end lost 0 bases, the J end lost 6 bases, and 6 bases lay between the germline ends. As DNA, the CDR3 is TGTGCCAGCAGCTTAACAGTTAGCAATGAGCAGTTCTTC. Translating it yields CASSLTVSNEQFF.

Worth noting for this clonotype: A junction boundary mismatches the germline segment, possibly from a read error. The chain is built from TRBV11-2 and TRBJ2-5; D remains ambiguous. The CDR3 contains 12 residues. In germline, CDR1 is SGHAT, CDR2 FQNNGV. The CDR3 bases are TGTGCCAGCACCTTAAATCAAGAGATCCAGTACTTC. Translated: CASTLNQEIQYF.